This T cell receptor beta chain was captured in a study of cytomegalovirus exposure and HLA in healthy donors. The study, taken as a whole, reports: Some 16,000 TCR beta sequences were associated with HLA alleles at 0.05 false discovery rate in a later analysis. Presence/absence analyses treated sequencing depth as roughly uniform across donors.

As regards this clone: Its antigen is unidentified.

Both 60 Vbeta primers and 13 Jbeta primers went into the PCR. Clones were sequenced by immunoSEQ multiplex PCR, and TCRdb holds only the in-frame ones, with some missing. The table shows more than 80,000 clones, with over 75% occurring only once. This clonotype originated in a girl aged 2 to 10 in good health and CMV-seropositive. Sample: PBMCs.

Here the CDR3 reads CASSFSVDRAAYEQYF. The CDR3 DNA is TGTGCCAGCAGTTTCTCAGTTGACAGGGCGGCCTACGAGCAGTACTTC. J is TRBJ2-7 and V is TRBV27, with TRBD1 matching over 7 bases. Germline values: CDR1 MNHEY, CDR2 SMNVEV (reference sequence). The trim removed 3 bases at V and 2 bases at J, leaving 10 bases unmatched. The CDR3 covers 16 residues.